The 13 T cell receptor beta chains below were found in one sample sequenced in a study of blood T cell repertoires in COVID-19. Assay used: immunoSEQ multiplex PCR; TCRdb lists only in-frame clones, some missing. The profile shows under 150,000 clones, 86% of them singletons. Sequenced: PBMCs or T cells enriched from blood (not recorded which). These receptors were obtained from a woman aged 45-60 years who had recovered from COVID-19.

This clone was seen more than once but under ten times. The J gene is TRBJ2-3, the V gene TRBV19, with TRBD2 matching 12 bases. Trimming cost V 4 bases and J 0 bases; bases outside gene matches: 5. The CDR3 sequence is 17 residues long. CDR1 LNHDA and CDR2 SQIVND come from the germline V gene (reference sequence). The CDR3 coding sequence is TGTGCCAGTAGTACCATCGGACTAGCGGGAAGCACAGATACGCAGTATTTT. As protein: CASSTIGLAGSTDTQYF.

The V gene is TRBV4-1, the J gene TRBJ2-1, with 8 bases fitting TRBD2. Germline CDR1 is MGHRA and CDR2 is YSYEKL. CDR3 length equals 16 residues. Trimming cost V 0 bases and J 5 bases; bases outside gene matches: 6. CDR3 loop: CASSQESGGINNEQFF. The CDR3 nucleotides read TGCGCCAGCAGCCAAGAGTCGGGGGGGATAAACAATGAGCAGTTCTTC.

This chain links TRBV3-1 (or the pseudogene TRBV3-2) with TRBJ2-4, with TRBD2 matching 9 bases. The junction had 14 bases not matched to a gene; V was cut back by 5 bases and J by 6 bases. The length of the CDR3 is 17 residues. Germline V CDR1 and CDR2: LGHDT, YNNKEL (reference sequence). The CDR3 DNA sequence: TGTGCCAGCAGCTATCCTGCTAGCGGGGCTGGGGTAAACATTCAGTACTTC. Amino acids: CASSYPASGAGVNIQYF.

The V and J genes are TRBV5-4 and TRBJ2-1; tentative D call: TRBD1 (7 bases). Germline-derived CDR1 and CDR2 are SGHNT and YYREEE (reference sequence). The CDR3 extends over 17 amino acids. V was clipped by 0 bases and J by 8 bases, with 21 bases between them. CDR3 amino acids: CASSLEGVRGVYDEQFF. CDR3 DNA sequence: TGTGCCAGCAGCTTGGAGGGGGTCAGGGGGGTTTACGATGAGCAGTTCTTC.

This chain connects TRBV7-8 to TRBJ2-3; 8 bases align to TRBD1. Germline CDR1 is SGHVS and CDR2 is FQNEAQ. The trim removed 4 bases at V and 2 bases at J, leaving 5 bases unmatched. The CDR3 has 15 amino acids. The CDR3 region is CASSSRTGNTDTQYF. DNA for the CDR3: TGTGCCAGCAGCTCCCGGACAGGGAACACAGATACGCAGTATTTT.

The chain carries TRBV19 and TRBJ1-5, with 12 bases lining up with TRBD1. This CDR3 has 15 residues. In germline, CDR1 is LNHDA, CDR2 SQIVND (reference sequence). Trimming removed 7 bases from V and 5 bases from J; junction bases left unmatched: 6. DNA of the CDR3: TGTGCCAGTACTGCCGGGACAGGGGGCTATCAGCCCCAGCATTTT. Protein: CASTAGTGGYQPQHF.

The chain uses TRBV24-1 and TRBJ2-1, with 8 bases lining up with TRBD2. Germline CDR1 and CDR2: KGHDR and SFDVKD. CDR3 length: 16 residues. J was trimmed by 2 bases and V by 3 bases; bases with no gene match: 5. CDR3 DNA: TGTGCCACCAGTGATCTTAGCGGGGCACCCTACAATGAGCAGTTCTTC. Translating gives CATSDLSGAPYNEQFF.

The chain's CDR3 is CASNPLIRQGAFGELFF. CDR3 DNA sequence: TGTGCCAGCAACCCGTTAATAAGACAGGGGGCGTTCGGGGAGCTGTTTTTT. The chain has TRBV5-5 and TRBJ2-2; TRBD1 matches at 10 bases. The V gene end was trimmed by 6 bases and the J gene end by 7 bases; junction bases not matched to a gene: 15. This CDR3 is built from 17 residues. Germline V gene data show CDR1 as SGHKS and CDR2 as YYEKEE (reference sequence).

The count of this clone is one. The chain recombines TRBV7-2 with TRBJ2-7, with 11 bases aligning to TRBD2. Germline CDR1 reads SGHTA; CDR2 reads FQGNSA. The CDR3 is 14 residues long. Germline trimming cut 4 bases from V and 3 bases from J; bases unmatched to any gene: 2. CDR3 nucleotide sequence: TGTGCCAGCAGCTCAGGACTAGCGGGCTACGAGCAGTACTTC. Its protein product is CASSSGLAGYEQYF.

In the case of this clone: Different DNA sequences within this sample yield the same CDR3. The gene calls are TRBV15 and TRBJ1-1; D perhaps matches TRBD1 (6 bases). The CDR3 is made up of 14 amino acids. Germline lookup yields CDR1 LNHNV and CDR2 YYDKDF (reference sequence). V was pared by 6 bases and J by 0 bases, with 11 bases between. CDR3 residues: CATSRGGVNTEAFF. The CDR3 DNA reads TGTGCCACCAGTAGGGGGGGCGTGAACACTGAAGCTTTCTTT.

The rearrangement joins TRBV12-3 or TRBV12-4 to TRBJ1-1; D might be TRBD1 (6 bases). With 6 bases removed from V and 5 bases from J, the gap between germline ends came to 13 bases. CDR3 length: 13 amino acids. The CDR3 here is CASSPRGQTEAFF. The CDR3 DNA reads TGTGCCAGCAGCCCCAGGGGCCAGACTGAAGCTTTCTTT.

This clone was seen only once. The chain has TRBV6-2 or TRBV6-3 and TRBJ2-1; 13 bases fit TRBD2. The V and J ends lost 6 bases and 9 bases, in that order; junction bases with no gene match: 23. The germline V gene encodes CDR1 MNHEY and CDR2 SVGEGT. CDR3 size: 20 residues. The chain's CDR3 is CASSNTLGLAGAPGRGEQFF. CDR3 in DNA: TGTGCCAGCAGCAACACTCTCGGACTAGCGGGGGCCCCTGGGCGCGGTGAGCAGTTCTTC.

This clone was recorded once. The chain couples TRBV12-3 or TRBV12-4 to TRBJ1-6, with D uncertain. The CDR3 covers 12 residues. The V gene lost 3 bases and the J gene lost 9 bases, with 6 bases spanning the gap. The CDR3 reads CASSLVSSPLHF. The CDR3 coding sequence is TGTGCCAGCAGTTTGGTTAGTTCACCCCTCCACTTT.